These 4 T cell receptor beta chains share one sample of origin, sequenced in a study of response to subunit inactivated influenza vaccine. Using its own MiXCR run on the RT-PCR reads, TCRdb lists one record per CDR3 protein. There are roughly 620,000 distinct CDR3 sequences in the sample; over 9% occur only once, and about 10% lies in the top ten. The data also belong to a second study, concerning T cells expressing NK-cell markers. From that study: Researchers built TCR beta cDNA using 5'RACE template switching with UMIs.

The sequences come from PBMCs from blood, collected on the day of vaccination. The receptors derive from a man in his forties or fifties who received an inactivated influenza vaccine.

This clonotype was counted between two and nine times. The V and J genes are TRBV6-1 and TRBJ1-2; 10 bases are a match to TRBD1. V lost 5 bases and J lost 6; bases outside the gene matches: 6. Germline V gives CDR1 MNHNS, CDR2 SASEGT. This CDR3 has 14 amino acids. The CDR3 nucleotides read TGTGCCAGCAGTAGGGACAGGGGTACGGATGGCTACACCTTC. It encodes CASSRDRGTDGYTF.

This clonotype was counted only a few times. CDR3: CASRARTGHMNTEAFF. CDR3 in DNA: TGTGCCAGCAGAGCCCGGACAGGCCACATGAACACTGAAGCTTTCTTT. The chain carries TRBV6-1 and TRBJ1-1, with 7 nucleotides matching TRBD1. Germline-derived CDR1 and CDR2 are MNHNS and SASEGT. The V gene end was trimmed by 6 bases and the J gene end by 0 bases; junction bases not matched to a gene: 10. The CDR3 is made up of 16 amino acids.

This clonotype was recorded a few times. The rearrangement joins TRBV20-1 to TRBJ2-7; 14 bases line up with TRBD2. V was pared by 6 bases and J by 3 bases, with 13 bases of the junction left unmatched. The germline V gene has CDR1 DFQATT and CDR2 SNEGSKA (reference sequence). The CDR3 is 17 residues long. In nucleotides, the CDR3 is TGCAGTGCATCCGGGACTAGCGGGAGCCTGTCGGACTACGAGCAGTACTTC. This encodes CSASGTSGSLSDYEQYF.

This clonotype was seen at least ten times. This sequence joins TRBV7-9 and TRBJ2-3, with TRBD2 as a possible D gene (6 bases). Germline lookup yields CDR1 SEHNR and CDR2 FQNEAQ (reference sequence). V was clipped by 2 bases and J by 4 bases, with 13 bases between them. This CDR3 region has 15 residues. This CDR3 reads CASSLTRLGSDTQYF. The CDR3 bases are TGTGCCAGCAGCTTAACCAGACTAGGGTCAGATACGCAGTATTTT.